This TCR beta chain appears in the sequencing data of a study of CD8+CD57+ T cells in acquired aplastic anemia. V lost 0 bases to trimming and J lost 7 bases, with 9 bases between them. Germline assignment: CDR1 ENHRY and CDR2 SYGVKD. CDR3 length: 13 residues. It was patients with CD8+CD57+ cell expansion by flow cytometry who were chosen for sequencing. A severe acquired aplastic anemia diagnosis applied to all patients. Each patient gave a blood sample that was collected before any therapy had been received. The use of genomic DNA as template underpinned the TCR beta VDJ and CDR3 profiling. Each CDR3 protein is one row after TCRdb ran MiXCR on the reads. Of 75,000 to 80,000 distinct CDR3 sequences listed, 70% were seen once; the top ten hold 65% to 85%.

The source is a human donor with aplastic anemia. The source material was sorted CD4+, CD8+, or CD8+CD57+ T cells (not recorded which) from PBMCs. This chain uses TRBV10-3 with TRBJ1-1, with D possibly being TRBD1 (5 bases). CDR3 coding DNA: TGTGCCATCAGTGAGTCGTTGGGGCTTGAAGCTTTCTTT. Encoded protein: CAISESLGLEAFF.